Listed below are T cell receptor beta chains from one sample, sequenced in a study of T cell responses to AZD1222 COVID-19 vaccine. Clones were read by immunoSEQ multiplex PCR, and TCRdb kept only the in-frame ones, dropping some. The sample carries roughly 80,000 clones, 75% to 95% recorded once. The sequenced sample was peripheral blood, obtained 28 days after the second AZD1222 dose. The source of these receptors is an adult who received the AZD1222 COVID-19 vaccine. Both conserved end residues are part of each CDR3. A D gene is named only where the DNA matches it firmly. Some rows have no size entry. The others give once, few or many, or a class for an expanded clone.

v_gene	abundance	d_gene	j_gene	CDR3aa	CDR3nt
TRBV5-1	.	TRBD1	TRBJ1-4	CASNTGGVNEKLFF	TGCGCCAGCAATACAGGGGGAGTTAATGAAAAACTGTTTTTT
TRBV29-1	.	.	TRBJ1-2	CSVRGESDGYTF	TGCAGCGTCCGCGGGGAATCCGATGGCTACACCTTC
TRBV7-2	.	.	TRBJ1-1	CASSLSRANTEAFF	TGTGCCAGCAGCCTATCTCGGGCCAACACTGAAGCTTTCTTT
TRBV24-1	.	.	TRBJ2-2	CATSEGDNTGELFF	TGTGCCACCAGTGAAGGGGATAACACCGGGGAGCTGTTTTTT
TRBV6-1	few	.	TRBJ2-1	CASSETGVNEQFF	TGTGCCAGCAGTGAAACCGGGGTTAATGAGCAGTTCTTC
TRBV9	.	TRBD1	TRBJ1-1	CASSVAQGGTEAFF	TGTGCCAGCAGCGTAGCTCAGGGGGGCACTGAAGCTTTCTTT
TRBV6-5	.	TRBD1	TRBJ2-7	CASSLDRGDSYEQYF	TGTGCCAGCAGCCTAGACAGGGGCGACTCCTACGAGCAGTACTTC
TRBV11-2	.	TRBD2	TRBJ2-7	CASSPPRGENSYEQYF	TGTGCCAGCAGCCCACCTCGGGGGGAGAACTCCTACGAGCAGTACTTC
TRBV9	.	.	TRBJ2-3	CASSVGIDTQYF	TGTGCCAGCAGCGTAGGGATAGATACGCAGTATTTT
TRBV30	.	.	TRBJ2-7	CAWSVSRGGEQYF	TGTGCCTGGAGTGTAAGCAGGGGTGGCGAGCAGTACTTC
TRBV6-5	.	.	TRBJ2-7	CASRKGSRERGRQYF	TGTGCCAGCAGAAAAGGGAGCCGTGAGAGAGGCAGGCAGTACTTC
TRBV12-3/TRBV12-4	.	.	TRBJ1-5	CASRRGETQPQHF	TGTGCCAGCAGACGGGGGGAAACGCAGCCCCAGCATTTT
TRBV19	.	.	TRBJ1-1	CASQRAGSNTEAFF	TGTGCCAGCCAAAGGGCCGGGTCGAACACTGAAGCTTTCTTT
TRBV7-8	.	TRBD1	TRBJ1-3	CASSFLQGHSGNTIYF	TGTGCCAGCAGCTTTTTACAGGGGCACTCTGGAAACACCATATATTTT
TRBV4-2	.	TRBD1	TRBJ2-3	CASSQGTGRRLGTQYF	TGTGCCAGCAGCCAGGGGACAGGGAGGAGGTTAGGTACGCAGTATTTT
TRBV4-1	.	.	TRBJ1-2	CASSPRDLQLRFRLGYTF	TGCGCCAGCAGCCCGCGGGACCTTCAACTACGTTTTAGATTGGGCTACACCTTC
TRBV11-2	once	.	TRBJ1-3	CASSLGLGNTIYF	TGTGCCAGCAGCTTAGGGCTCGGAAACACCATATATTTT
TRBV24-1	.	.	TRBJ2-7	CATSDLGYEQYF	TGTGCCACCAGTGATCTGGGGTACGAGCAGTACTTC
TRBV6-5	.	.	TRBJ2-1	CASSSREWYNEQFF	TGTGCCAGCAGTTCAAGGGAATGGTACAATGAGCAGTTCTTC
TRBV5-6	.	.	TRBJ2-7	CASSLPGGDSYEQYF	TGTGCCAGCAGCCTTCCAGGGGGGGACTCCTACGAGCAGTACTTC
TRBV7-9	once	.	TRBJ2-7	CASSLESMGFSYEQYF	TGTGCCAGCAGCTTAGAGTCAATGGGATTCTCCTACGAGCAGTACTTC
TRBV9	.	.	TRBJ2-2	CASRSSEGELFF	TGTGCCAGCAGGTCCTCGGAGGGGGAGCTGTTTTTT
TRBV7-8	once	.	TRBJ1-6	CASSSLGGVENSPLHF	TGTGCCAGCAGCTCCCTTGGGGGGGTGGAGAATTCACCCCTCCACTTT
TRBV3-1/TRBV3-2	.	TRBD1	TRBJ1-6	CASGDSPEYLNSPLHF	TGTGCCAGCGGGGACAGCCCGGAGTATTTAAATTCACCCCTCCACTTT
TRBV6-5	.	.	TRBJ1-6	CASSLQGRLAPLLIF	TGTGCCAGCAGTTTGCAGGGAAGGCTGGCTCCCCTGTTGATTTTT
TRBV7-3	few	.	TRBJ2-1	CASSLGWGANGNEQFF	TGTGCCAGCAGCTTAGGGTGGGGGGCGAATGGGAATGAGCAGTTCTTC
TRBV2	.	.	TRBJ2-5	CASSAGVRETQYF	TGTGCCAGCAGTGCAGGGGTACGAGAGACCCAGTACTTC
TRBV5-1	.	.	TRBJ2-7	CASSLGQEAPYEQYF	TGCGCCAGCAGCTTGGGACAGGAGGCTCCCTACGAGCAGTACTTC
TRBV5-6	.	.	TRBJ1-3	CASSSGVSGNTIYF	TGTGCCAGCAGCTCGGGGGTGTCCGGAAACACCATATATTTT
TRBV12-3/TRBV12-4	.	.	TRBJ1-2	CATGGTALYGYTF	TGTGCCACGGGGGGAACTGCACTCTATGGCTACACCTTC
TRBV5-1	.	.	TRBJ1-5	CASSLSGGNQPQHF	TGCGCCAGCAGCTTGAGTGGGGGGAATCAGCCCCAGCATTTT
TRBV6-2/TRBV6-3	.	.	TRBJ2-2	CASSFTFRGRASTGELFF	TGTGCCAGCAGTTTCACCTTCCGCGGCAGGGCGAGCACCGGGGAGCTGTTTTTT
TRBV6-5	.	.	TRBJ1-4	CASTNVQGAEEKLFF	TGTGCCAGCACCAACGTCCAGGGCGCGGAGGAAAAACTGTTTTTT
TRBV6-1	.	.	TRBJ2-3	CASSGSGDVGLTDTQYF	TGTGCCAGCAGTGGGAGTGGGGACGTCGGTCTCACAGATACGCAGTATTTT
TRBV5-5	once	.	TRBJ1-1	CASSLKSGSAEAFF	TGTGCCAGCAGCTTGAAATCAGGGTCGGCTGAAGCTTTCTTT
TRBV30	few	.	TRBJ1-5	CAWRGGEDQPQHF	TGTGCCTGGAGGGGAGGGGAAGATCAGCCCCAGCATTTT
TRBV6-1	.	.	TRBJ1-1	CASSERGMNTEAFF	TGTGCCAGCAGTGAAAGGGGAATGAACACTGAAGCTTTCTTT
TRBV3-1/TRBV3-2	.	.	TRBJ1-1	CASSQVIGTEAFF	TGTGCCAGCAGCCAAGTAATTGGGACTGAAGCTTTCTTT
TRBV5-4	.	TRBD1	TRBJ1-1	CASSLSNRGGNTEAFF	TGTGCCAGCAGCTTGTCGAACAGGGGGGGGAACACTGAAGCTTTCTTT
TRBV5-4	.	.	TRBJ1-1	CASSDRQKMNTEAFF	TGTGCCAGCAGCGATAGACAGAAAATGAACACTGAAGCTTTCTTT